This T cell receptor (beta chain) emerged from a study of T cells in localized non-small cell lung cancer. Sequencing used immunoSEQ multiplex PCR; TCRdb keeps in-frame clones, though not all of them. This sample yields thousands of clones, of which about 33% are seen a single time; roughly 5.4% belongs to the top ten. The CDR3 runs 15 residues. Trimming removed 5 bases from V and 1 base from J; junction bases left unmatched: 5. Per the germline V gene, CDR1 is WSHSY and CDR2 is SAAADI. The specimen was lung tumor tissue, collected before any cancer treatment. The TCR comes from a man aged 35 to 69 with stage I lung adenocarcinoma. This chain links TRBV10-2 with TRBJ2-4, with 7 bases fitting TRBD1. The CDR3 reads CASSLTGSAKNIQYF. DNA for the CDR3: TGCGCCAGCAGTCTGACAGGGTCGGCCAAAAACATTCAGTACTTC.